This passage covers 25 T cell receptor beta chains from one sample sequenced in a study of cytomegalovirus exposure and HLA in healthy donors. TCRdb keeps only in-frame clones here, not all; method: immunoSEQ multiplex PCR. Of 330,000 or so clones in the sample, 80% to 90% were seen once. Sequenced: PBMCs. These receptors all come from a woman under 30 in good health and CMV-seronegative.

This clone was detected a few times. CDR3 nucleotide sequence: TGTGCCAGCGCCGGGACTAGCGGGAACGAGCAGTACTTC. This gives the protein CASAGTSGNEQYF. The chain recombines TRBV27 with TRBJ2-7, with 13 nucleotides matching TRBD2. Germline CDR1 and CDR2: MNHEY and SMNVEV (reference sequence). The CDR3 is 13 amino acids. V lost 8 bases, J lost 5 bases, and 3 bases stayed unmatched.

The J gene is TRBJ2-1, the V gene TRBV5-1; 7 bases line up with TRBD1. Germline V gene data show CDR1 as SGHRS and CDR2 as YFSETQ. V gave up 4 bases and J gave up 6 bases; unmatched junction bases: 7. CDR3 length equals 14 residues. Here the CDR3 reads CASSLGQEANEQFF. The CDR3 nucleotides read TGCGCCAGCAGCCTAGGACAGGAGGCCAATGAGCAGTTCTTC.

The genes are TRBV5-1 and TRBJ2-2, with 7 bases that match TRBD2. CDR1 and CDR2 (germline): SGHRS, YFSETQ. V shed 5 bases, J shed 3 bases, and the junction held 4 bases outside the gene matches. The CDR3 covers 14 residues. The CDR3 DNA is TGCGCCAGCAGTCTAGCGGCCTACACCGGGGAGCTGTTTTTT. It codes for CASSLAAYTGELFF. Using reference TRBV5-1 and TRBJ2-2 for the parts outside the CDR3, the full variable domain is KAGVTQTPRYLIKTRGQQVTLSCSPISGHRSVSWYQQTPGQGLQFLFEYFSETQRNKGNFPGRFSGRQFSNSRSEMNVSTLELGDSALYLCASSLAAYTGELFFGEGSRLTVL.

The chain employs TRBV13 and TRBJ2-1; TRBD2 might be the D (5 bases). CDR3 size: 12 residues. Trimming took 5 bases from V and 12 from J, leaving 14 bases between them. Per germline, CDR1 PRHDT and CDR2 FYEKMQ (reference sequence). The CDR3 DNA is TGTGCCAGCAGCCTCCCGTCCGGGGTGCAGTTCTTC. Translated: CASSLPSGVQFF.

This chain connects TRBV6-6 to TRBJ2-7, with D unclear. The V gene lost 0 bases and the J gene lost 6 bases, with 9 bases spanning the gap. CDR3 length: 13 amino acids. Germline V gene lookup returns CDR1 MNHNY and CDR2 SVGAGI (reference sequence). The CDR3 DNA reads TGTGCCAGCAGTTACTCGGGCGCTTCCGAGCAGTACTTC. Translation gives CASSYSGASEQYF.

The chain employs TRBV6-5 and TRBJ1-1; the D gene is possibly TRBD1 (5 bases). V was cut by 8 bases and J by 1 base, with 11 bases left in between. Germline CDR1 MNHEY, CDR2 SVGAGI. CDR3 length: 13 residues. The CDR3 protein is CASYLGGNTEAFF. The CDR3 coding sequence is TGTGCCAGCTACTTGGGGGGGAACACTGAAGCTTTCTTT.

J is TRBJ2-7 and V is TRBV7-9, with D perhaps matching TRBD2 (6 bases). The CDR3 runs to 14 residues. Deletions cut 4 bases from V and 2 bases from J, with 12 bases between. Germline loops: CDR1 SEHNR, CDR2 FQNEAQ (reference sequence). This chain's CDR3 is CASSSEGRPYEQYF. The CDR3 region has the DNA TGTGCCAGCAGCTCGGAGGGGAGGCCCTACGAGCAGTACTTC.

V is TRBV2 and J is TRBJ2-7; TRBD2 agrees at 7 bases. The germline V gene encodes CDR1 SNHLY and CDR2 FYNNEI. V gave up 0 bases and J gave up 2 bases; unmatched junction bases: 4. CDR3 length: 15 amino acids. The CDR3 DNA reads TGTGCCAGCAGTGAAGCCCCGAGCGGGGCCTACGAGCAGTACTTC. Encoded protein: CASSEAPSGAYEQYF.

This chain uses TRBV2 with TRBJ1-1; tentative D call: TRBD1 (6 bases). The V end lost 7 bases, the J end lost 0 bases, and 9 bases lay between the germline ends. The CDR3 consists of 13 residues. CDR1 is SNHLY, CDR2 FYNNEI, per germline. The CDR3 DNA follows: TGTGCCAGCACTAGGGACATGAACACTGAAGCTTTCTTT. Its protein product is CASTRDMNTEAFF.

This rearrangement joins TRBV4-1 to TRBJ2-3; D possibly corresponds to TRBD1 (6 bases). Deletions cut 6 bases from V and 3 bases from J, with 16 bases between. The V gene's germline CDR1 is MGHRA and CDR2 YSYEKL. The CDR3 totals 15 residues. The CDR3: CASRGGGGGTDTQYF. DNA of the CDR3: TGCGCCAGCAGAGGTGGGGGCGGTGGGACAGATACGCAGTATTTT.

The J gene is TRBJ2-1, the V gene TRBV12-5; TRBD2 matches at 9 bases. Germline lookup yields CDR1 LGHNT and CDR2 FRNRAP. CDR3 length equals 16 residues. V shed 7 bases and J 4 bases; nucleotides not matched to a gene: 11. Here the CDR3 DNA reads TGTGCTAGTGCTCCACCCCTAGCGGGACCGTACAATGAGCAGTTCTTC. It is translated as CASAPPLAGPYNEQFF.

The chain links TRBV29-1 to TRBJ1-2, with 7 positions matching TRBD1. The CDR3 extends over 10 amino acids. Trimming cost V 5 bases and J 8 bases; bases outside gene matches: 2. The germline V gene has CDR1 SQVTM and CDR2 ANQGSEA. The CDR3 reads CSVRQGGYTF. The CDR3 bases are TGCAGCGTTAGACAGGGAGGCTACACCTTC.

The rearrangement uses TRBV7-9 and TRBJ1-1; D is ambiguous. The V gene's germline CDR1 is SEHNR and CDR2 FQNEAQ (reference sequence). The CDR3 contains 14 residues. V was shortened by 4 bases and J by 1 base, with 10 bases between the two germline ends. CDR3 sequence reads: CASSSLASNTEAFF. CDR3 nucleotides: TGTGCCAGCAGCTCATTAGCCTCGAACACTGAAGCTTTCTTT.

This chain joins TRBV29-1 and TRBJ1-4, with no clear D. The V end was cut by 0 bases, the J end by 7 bases, with 9 bases between. The germline CDR1 and CDR2 sequences are SQVTM and ANQGSEA. This CDR3 contains 13 residues. This CDR3 reads CSVEDGGGEKLFF. The CDR3 nucleotides are TGCAGCGTTGAAGATGGCGGTGGTGAAAAACTGTTTTTT.

The rearrangement joins TRBV4-1 to TRBJ1-1, with D possibly TRBD1 on 6 matching bases. The CDR3 length is 20 residues. V lost 4 bases and J 4 bases, leaving 31 bases between the germline ends. Germline V gene sequence: CDR1 MGHRA, CDR2 YSYEKL. DNA of the CDR3: TGCGCCAGCAGCCCTCAAGCCCCCCGGGGGGCGTTTAGAGGGCTCACTGAAGCTTTCTTT. Its protein is CASSPQAPRGAFRGLTEAFF.

V gene TRBV6-1 combines with J gene TRBJ1-5, with TRBD1 matching 9 bases. Germline loops: CDR1 MNHNS, CDR2 SASEGT. This CDR3 is 16 amino acids long. With 4 bases clipped from V and 2 bases from J, the junction kept 6 bases outside the gene matches. CDR3 nucleotide sequence: TGTGCCAGCAGTGCCCGGACAGGGGCAGGCAATCAGCCCCAGCATTTT. Translating gives CASSARTGAGNQPQHF.

This clone has only one observation. The chain has TRBV28 and TRBJ1-5, with TRBD1 matching over 8 bases. The CDR3 is 17 amino acids. J gave up 1 base and V 3 bases, and 8 bases lay outside the gene matches. Germline V gene data show CDR1 as MDHEN and CDR2 as SYDVKM. The CDR3 reads CASSLGTGLQSNQPQHF. The CDR3 DNA sequence: TGTGCCAGCAGTTTGGGGACAGGCCTGCAGAGCAATCAGCCCCAGCATTTT.

The chain carries TRBV7-8 and TRBJ1-1; 7 nucleotides agree with TRBD1. The CDR3 is made up of 14 amino acids. The V segment lost 0 bases and the J segment 3 bases; nucleotides outside the gene matches: 1. Germline CDR1 and CDR2: SGHVS and FQNEAQ. This CDR3 is CASSLATGDTEAFF. The CDR3 DNA sequence: TGTGCCAGCAGCTTAGCCACAGGGGACACTGAAGCTTTCTTT. Using reference TRBV7-8 and TRBJ1-1 for the parts outside the CDR3, the full variable domain is GAGVSQSPRYKVAKRGQDVALRCDPISGHVSLFWYQQALGQGPEFLTYFQNEAQLDKSGLPSDRFFAERPEGSVSTLKIQRTQQEDSAVYLCASSLATGDTEAFFGQGTRLTVV.

The V and J genes are TRBV6-6 and TRBJ2-2; TRBD1 agrees at 7 bases. V shed 5 bases and J 2 bases; nucleotides not matched to a gene: 5. This CDR3 has 15 residues. CDR1 is MNHNY, CDR2 SVGAGI, per germline (reference sequence). The CDR3 coding sequence is TGTGCCAGCAGTAACAGGGGTGGTAACACCGGGGAGCTGTTTTTT. Translated: CASSNRGGNTGELFF.

The chain has TRBV5-1 and TRBJ2-1; TRBD1 aligns across 9 bases. This CDR3 spans 16 amino acids. Germline V gene sequence: CDR1 SGHRS, CDR2 YFSETQ. V lost 0 bases, J lost 8 bases, and 9 bases stayed unmatched. CDR3 bases: TGCGCCAGCAGCTTGGATGCTGGGACAGGGTCTGATGAGCAGTTCTTC. As protein: CASSLDAGTGSDEQFF.

The genes are TRBV27 and TRBJ2-1; TRBD2 matches 8 bases. CDR3 length equals 17 residues. Germline CDR1 is MNHEY and CDR2 is SMNVEV (reference sequence). After removal of 4 bases from V and 2 bases from J, the junction contained 10 bases not matched to a gene. CDR3 sequence reads: CASSSASGSVAYNEQFF. Written as DNA, the CDR3 is TGTGCCAGCAGTTCCGCCAGCGGGAGCGTTGCCTACAATGAGCAGTTCTTC.

This clone has a handful of counts. V gene TRBV5-6 combines with J gene TRBJ1-1; 7 bases align to TRBD1. The V segment lost 2 bases and the J segment 3 bases; nucleotides outside the gene matches: 4. Germline-derived CDR1 and CDR2 are SGHDT and YYEEEE. The CDR3 is made up of 14 amino acids. CDR3 in DNA: TGTGCCAGCAGCTTATTGACAGGGTACACTGAAGCTTTCTTT. This sequence encodes CASSLLTGYTEAFF.

Here the CDR3 DNA reads TGTGCCACAAAAGCCGGAGTTCTCCAAGAGACCCAGTACTTC. Protein product: CATKAGVLQETQYF. The genes are TRBV19 and TRBJ2-5, with D unresolved. The CDR3 length is 14 residues. Germline V gene data show CDR1 as LNHDA and CDR2 as SQIVND (reference sequence). V lost 10 bases, J lost 1 base, and 16 bases lay in between.

V is TRBV7-2 and J is TRBJ1-2, with TRBD1 as a possible D gene (6 bases). Trimming left V 7 bases short and J 2 bases short, with 8 bases between. Germline V gene lookup returns CDR1 SGHTA and CDR2 FQGNSA. The CDR3 has 12 residues. The CDR3 region is CASTTGNYGYTF. The CDR3 DNA reads TGTGCCAGCACCACAGGGAACTATGGCTACACCTTC.

The chain uses TRBV15 and TRBJ1-2; perhaps TRBD1 as D (6 bases). Trimming removed 0 bases from V and 6 bases from J, with 14 bases in between. The CDR3 has 15 amino acids. Germline V gene data show CDR1 as LNHNV and CDR2 as YYDKDF (reference sequence). The CDR3 DNA follows: TGTGCCACCAGCAGAGACGGGCCAGGGGACAATGGCTACACCTTC. Translation: CATSRDGPGDNGYTF.